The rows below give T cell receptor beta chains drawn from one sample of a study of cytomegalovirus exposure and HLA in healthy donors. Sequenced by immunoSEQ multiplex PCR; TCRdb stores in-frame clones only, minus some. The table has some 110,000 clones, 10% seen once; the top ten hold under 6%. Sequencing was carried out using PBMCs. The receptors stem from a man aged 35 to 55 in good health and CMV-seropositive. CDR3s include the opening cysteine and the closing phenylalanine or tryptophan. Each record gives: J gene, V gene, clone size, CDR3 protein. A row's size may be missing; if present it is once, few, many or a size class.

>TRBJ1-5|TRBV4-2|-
CASSQGTGGNQPQHF
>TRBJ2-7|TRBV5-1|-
CASSFDRGPPHEQYF
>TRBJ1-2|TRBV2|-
CASFMDRDRGYTF
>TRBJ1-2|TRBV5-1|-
CASSPVQGRYTF
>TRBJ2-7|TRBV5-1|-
CASSLNPTGPYEQYF
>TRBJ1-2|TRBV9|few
CASSFSTGTYGYTF
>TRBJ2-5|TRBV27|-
CASRGLARAGQYF
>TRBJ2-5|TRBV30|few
CASDRGWAETQYF
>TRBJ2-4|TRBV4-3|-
CASSGGLAGGRYF
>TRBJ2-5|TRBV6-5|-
CASSYSTGAEEQYF
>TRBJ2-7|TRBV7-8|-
CASSLRLASSYEQYF
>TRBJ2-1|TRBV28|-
CASSVPTSPDGFF
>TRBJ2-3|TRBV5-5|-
CASSDGTGGTDTQYF
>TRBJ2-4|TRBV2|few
CASRSLAALAKNIQYF
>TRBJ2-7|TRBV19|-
CASSNWHEQYF
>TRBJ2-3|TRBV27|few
CASSFGGRADTQYF
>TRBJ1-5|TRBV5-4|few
CASSSQGADQPQHF
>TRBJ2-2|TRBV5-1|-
CASSQLEANTGELFF
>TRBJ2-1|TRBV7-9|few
CASSLVSRPGPPNEQFF
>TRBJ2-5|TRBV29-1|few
CSVRTGGAGETQYF
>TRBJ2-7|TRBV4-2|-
CASSQIGGFSYEQYF
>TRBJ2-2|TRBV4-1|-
CASSQVGSGTTNTGELFF
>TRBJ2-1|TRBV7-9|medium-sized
CASSLSAGDRNEQFF
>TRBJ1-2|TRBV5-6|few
CASSLPPRDYGYTF
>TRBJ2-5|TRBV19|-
CASSIGKAKWETQYF
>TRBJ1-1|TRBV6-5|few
CASSLGRGTEAFF
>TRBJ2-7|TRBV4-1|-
CASSQTSGSSYEQYF
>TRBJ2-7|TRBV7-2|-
CASRKVPGQLYEQYF
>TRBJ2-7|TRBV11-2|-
CASSLVHDRTYEQYF
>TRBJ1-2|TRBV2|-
CASSLQGNYGYTF
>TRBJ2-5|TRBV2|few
CASRTGVVETQYF
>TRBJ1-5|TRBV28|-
CASSLTDYSNQPQHF
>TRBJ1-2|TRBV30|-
CAWSGQSNYGYTF
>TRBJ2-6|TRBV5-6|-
CASSLGGSGANVLTF
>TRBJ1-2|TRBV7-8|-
CARSTGQLYGYTF
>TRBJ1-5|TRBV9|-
CASSPGVSNQPQHF
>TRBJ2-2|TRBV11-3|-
CASSLLSTGELFF
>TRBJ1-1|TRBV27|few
CASSLIPQTEAFF
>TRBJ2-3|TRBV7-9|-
CASSHALGDTQYF
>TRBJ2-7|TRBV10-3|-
CAIMPVGAHEQYF
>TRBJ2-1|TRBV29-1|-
CSVRLAGGHEQFF
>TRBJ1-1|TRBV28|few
CASSTVEAFF
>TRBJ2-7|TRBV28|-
CASGPVPDRANYEQYF
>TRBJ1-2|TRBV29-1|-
CSVEGGQDYGYTF
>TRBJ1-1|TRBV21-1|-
CASSPRYRVNTEAFF
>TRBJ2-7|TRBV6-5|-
CASSYRDRGEQYF
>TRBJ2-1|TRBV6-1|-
CATDRGYNEQFF
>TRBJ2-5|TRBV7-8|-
CASSLTRTVLQETQYF
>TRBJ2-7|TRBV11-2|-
CASSLGGGPYEQYF
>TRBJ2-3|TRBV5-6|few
CASSPRDRVTDTQYF
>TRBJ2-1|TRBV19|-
CASSETGTGWNEQFF
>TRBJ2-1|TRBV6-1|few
CASSGSGTSGYNEQFF
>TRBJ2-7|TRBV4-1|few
CASSQEPSATYEQYF
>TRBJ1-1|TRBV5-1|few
CASSLDPPGAFF